Each of the 6 T cell receptor beta chains below was sequenced from the same sample in a study of blood T cell repertoires in COVID-19. Libraries were prepared by immunoSEQ multiplex PCR; TCRdb keeps only in-frame clonotypes and omits some of them. The data hold some 350,000 clones, with less than 90% observed a single time. Material for sequencing was PBMCs or T cells enriched from blood (not recorded which). The receptors shown here come from a woman aged 25 to 39 who had recovered from COVID-19.

This sequence joins TRBV4-1 and TRBJ1-1, with 7 bases that match TRBD1. The CDR3 loop spans 14 amino acids. From germline, CDR1 is MGHRA and CDR2 YSYEKL. V dropped 4 bases and J dropped 4; count of bases not matched to a gene: 6. The CDR3 spells CASSPGGLVTEAFF. The CDR3 nucleotides read TGCGCCAGCAGCCCAGGGGGGCTGGTCACTGAAGCTTTCTTT.

The chain carries TRBV7-2 and TRBJ2-1, with 7 bases fitting TRBD2. The CDR3 runs to 14 residues. Germline CDR1 SGHTA, CDR2 FQGNSA. Unmatched junction bases numbered 4, after V lost 1 base and J lost 7 bases. The DNA for the CDR3 is TGTGCCAGCAGCTTAGAACTAGCGAAAAATGAGCAGTTCTTC. Translating it yields CASSLELAKNEQFF. Drawing the rest from reference TRBV7-2 and TRBJ2-1, the complete variable domain is GAGVSQSPSNKVTEKGKDVELRCDPISGHTALYWYRQSLGQGLEFLIYFQGNSAPDKSGLPSDRFSAERTGGSVSTLTIQRTQQEDSAVYLCASSLELAKNEQFFGPGTRLTVL.

In this sample, this clone turned up a few times. The CDR3 loop reads CASSLKGAVAGELFF. CDR3 coding DNA: TGTGCCAGCAGCTTAAAGGGGGCCGTGGCCGGGGAGCTGTTTTTT. This rearrangement joins TRBV5-4 to TRBJ2-2; 7 nucleotides match TRBD1. The CDR3 sequence is 15 residues long. Per the germline V gene, CDR1 is SGHNT and CDR2 is YYREEE (reference sequence). V shed 2 bases, J shed 6 bases, and the junction held 7 bases outside the gene matches.

V and J are TRBV29-1 and TRBJ1-1; D gene ambiguous. Germline assignment: CDR1 SQVTM and CDR2 ANQGSEA. V lost 4 bases, J lost 4 bases, and 7 bases lay in between. The CDR3 length is 11 residues. Written as DNA, the CDR3 is TGCAGCGTTGTGAGGGCCACTGAAGCTTTCTTT. Protein sequence: CSVVRATEAFF.

V and J are TRBV27 and TRBJ2-7; D unclear. V was clipped by 3 bases and J by 3 bases, with 9 bases between them. Germline V gene data show CDR1 as MNHEY and CDR2 as SMNVEV (reference sequence). CDR3 length: 13 amino acids. The CDR3 loop reads CASSFAVDYEQYF. Written as DNA, the CDR3 is TGTGCCAGCAGTTTCGCGGTCGACTACGAGCAGTACTTC.

V gene TRBV27 combines with J gene TRBJ1-2; D is undetermined. The ends were cut back, 5 bases at V and 3 bases at J, with 25 bases in the middle. Per the germline V gene, CDR1 is MNHEY and CDR2 is SMNVEV (reference sequence). This CDR3 contains 18 residues. The CDR3 coding sequence is TGTGCCAGCAGTATTAATGGGAACCGGGGTCCAGGATACTATGGCTACACCTTC. This codes for CASSINGNRGPGYYGYTF.